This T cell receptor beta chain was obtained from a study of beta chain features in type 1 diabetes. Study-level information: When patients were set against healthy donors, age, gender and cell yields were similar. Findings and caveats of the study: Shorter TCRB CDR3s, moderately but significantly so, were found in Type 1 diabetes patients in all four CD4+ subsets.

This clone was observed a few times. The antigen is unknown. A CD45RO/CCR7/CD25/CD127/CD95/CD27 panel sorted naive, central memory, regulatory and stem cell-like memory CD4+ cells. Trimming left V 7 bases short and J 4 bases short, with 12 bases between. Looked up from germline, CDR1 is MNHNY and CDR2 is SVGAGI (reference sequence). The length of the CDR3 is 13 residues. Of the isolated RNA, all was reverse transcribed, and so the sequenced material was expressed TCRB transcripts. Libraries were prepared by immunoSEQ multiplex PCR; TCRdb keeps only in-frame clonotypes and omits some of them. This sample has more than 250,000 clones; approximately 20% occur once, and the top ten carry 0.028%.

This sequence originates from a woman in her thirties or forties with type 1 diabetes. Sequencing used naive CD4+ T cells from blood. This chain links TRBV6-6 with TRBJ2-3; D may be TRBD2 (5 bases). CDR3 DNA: TGTGCCAGCACCAGAGGGAGCCCAGATACGCAGTATTTT. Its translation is CASTRGSPDTQYF.